Listed below are T cell receptor beta chains from one sample, sequenced in a study of shared clonotypes between healthy human individuals. The protocol was immunoSEQ multiplex PCR, while the TCRdb copy is restricted to in-frame clones and leaves out a portion. The table has some 2.1 million clones, over 85% seen once. Sequencing input: naive CD4+ T cells sorted from blood. These receptors were obtained from a man between 18 and 35 years old in good health. CDR3s include the opening cysteine and the closing phenylalanine or tryptophan. The D gene is left open where the match is weak. Size values are once, few and many counts, or a class for expanded clones, and some rows have none.

J gene: TRBJ2-7
V gene: TRBV15
D gene: TRBD1
clone size: once
CDR3 DNA: TGTGCCACCAGCCCTGCGGGTTTGGGACAGGGCAAAACTTCCTACGAGCAGTACTTC
CDR3 protein: CATSPAGLGQGKTSYEQYF

J gene: TRBJ1-1
V gene: TRBV19
D gene: .
clone size: .
CDR3 DNA: TGTGCCAGTAGTATAATCCAGGGCACTGAAGCTTTCTTT
CDR3 protein: CASSIIQGTEAFF

J gene: TRBJ1-5
V gene: TRBV30
D gene: .
clone size: .
CDR3 DNA: TGTGCCTGGAGTGTACTAGGGCAGGGGAGCAATCAGCCCCAGCATTTT
CDR3 protein: CAWSVLGQGSNQPQHF

J gene: TRBJ1-2
V gene: TRBV28
D gene: TRBD1
clone size: .
CDR3 DNA: TGTGCCAGTCGCGGACAGGTACACTATGGCTACACCTTC
CDR3 protein: CASRGQVHYGYTF

J gene: TRBJ1-2
V gene: TRBV5-1
D gene: TRBD1
clone size: .
CDR3 DNA: TGCGCCAGCAGCTTGGACGTCGGGGCGGGACAGTCGGACTATGGCTACACCTTC
CDR3 protein: CASSLDVGAGQSDYGYTF

J gene: TRBJ1-4
V gene: TRBV14
D gene: TRBD1
clone size: .
CDR3 DNA: TGTGCCAGCAGCCCGCGACAGGGTAGGGAAAAACTGTTTTTT
CDR3 protein: CASSPRQGREKLFF

J gene: TRBJ1-1
V gene: TRBV5-4
D gene: .
clone size: .
CDR3 DNA: TGTGCCAGCAGCCCCAGTGTGGGGTCCTCCGACACTGAAGCTTTCTTT
CDR3 protein: CASSPSVGSSDTEAFF

J gene: TRBJ2-7
V gene: TRBV29-1
D gene: TRBD1
clone size: .
CDR3 DNA: TGCAGCGTTGAAGGACAGGGCGCACGCGAGCAGTACTTC
CDR3 protein: CSVEGQGAREQYF

J gene: TRBJ2-4
V gene: TRBV28
D gene: .
clone size: .
CDR3 DNA: TGTGCCAGCAGCACCCTCAGGGAGGACTCTATGGACATTCAGTACTTC
CDR3 protein: CASSTLREDSMDIQYF

J gene: TRBJ2-1
V gene: TRBV14
D gene: TRBD1
clone size: .
CDR3 DNA: TGTGCCAGCAGCCAAGACTATTGGGACAGCCACAATGAGCAGTTCTTC
CDR3 protein: CASSQDYWDSHNEQFF

J gene: TRBJ2-5
V gene: TRBV7-3
D gene: .
clone size: once
CDR3 DNA: TGTGCCAGCAGCCGCTCCGGCGGGCAAGAGACCCAGTACTTC
CDR3 protein: CASSRSGGQETQYF

J gene: TRBJ2-2
V gene: TRBV5-1
D gene: .
clone size: .
CDR3 DNA: TGCGCCAGCAGCTTGGAAGTCCGCACTAGAATGTACGCCGGGGAGCTGTTTTTT
CDR3 protein: CASSLEVRTRMYAGELFF

J gene: TRBJ2-5
V gene: TRBV5-4
D gene: TRBD2
clone size: .
CDR3 DNA: TGTGCCAGCAGGGGCCGACTAGCGGGAGGGCAAGAGACCCAGTACTTC
CDR3 protein: CASRGRLAGGQETQYF

J gene: TRBJ1-2
V gene: TRBV2
D gene: .
clone size: .
CDR3 DNA: TGTGCCAGCAAGATCGATCGAGGCTACACCTTC
CDR3 protein: CASKIDRGYTF

J gene: TRBJ1-6
V gene: TRBV5-1
D gene: TRBD1
clone size: .
CDR3 DNA: TGCGCCAGCAGCTTCCGGGACAGGGTTAGTTCACCCCTCCACTTT
CDR3 protein: CASSFRDRVSSPLHF

J gene: TRBJ1-6
V gene: TRBV18
D gene: .
clone size: .
CDR3 DNA: TGTGCCAGCTCTGGTCTCAGGGCCAATAATTCACCCCTCCACTTT
CDR3 protein: CASSGLRANNSPLHF

J gene: TRBJ1-5
V gene: TRBV6-5
D gene: TRBD1
clone size: .
CDR3 DNA: TGTGCCAGCTCCCGAGGGGACAGGGGGCATCAGCCCCAGCATTTT
CDR3 protein: CASSRGDRGHQPQHF

J gene: TRBJ1-1
V gene: TRBV5-1
D gene: TRBD1
clone size: .
CDR3 DNA: TGCGCCAGCAGCTGGGTTGACAGGGCGAACACTGAAGCTTTCTTT
CDR3 protein: CASSWVDRANTEAFF

J gene: TRBJ1-2
V gene: TRBV6-1
D gene: TRBD1
clone size: few
CDR3 DNA: TGTGCCAGCAGAAGGGACAGGGACTATGGCTACACCTTC
CDR3 protein: CASRRDRDYGYTF

J gene: TRBJ2-7
V gene: TRBV6-5
D gene: TRBD2
clone size: .
CDR3 DNA: TGTGCCTGCGGGGGGTCGACCTACGAGCAGTACTTC
CDR3 protein: CACGGSTYEQYF

J gene: TRBJ2-3
V gene: TRBV2
D gene: .
clone size: once
CDR3 DNA: TGTGCCAGCAGTGGGACTTGGTCGGATACGCAGTATTTT
CDR3 protein: CASSGTWSDTQYF

J gene: TRBJ1-2
V gene: TRBV19
D gene: .
clone size: once
CDR3 DNA: TGTGCCAGTAGTTTCCCGAGGGGAAACTATGGCTACACCTTC
CDR3 protein: CASSFPRGNYGYTF

J gene: TRBJ2-5
V gene: TRBV19
D gene: .
clone size: .
CDR3 DNA: TGTGCCAGTAGTATAACGGGGGCGGAAGAGACCCAGTACTTC
CDR3 protein: CASSITGAEETQYF

J gene: TRBJ1-2
V gene: TRBV6-6
D gene: .
clone size: .
CDR3 DNA: TGTGCCAGCAGAAATACAGACGTCTATGGCTACACCTTC
CDR3 protein: CASRNTDVYGYTF

J gene: TRBJ2-2
V gene: TRBV7-2
D gene: .
clone size: .
CDR3 DNA: TGTGCCAGCAGCTTAGCATCCGGGACTTCCACCGGGGAGCTGTTTTTT
CDR3 protein: CASSLASGTSTGELFF

J gene: TRBJ2-5
V gene: TRBV5-1
D gene: .
clone size: .
CDR3 DNA: TGCGCCAGCAGCTTGGGACAGCCCCTCCAAGAGACCCAGTACTTC
CDR3 protein: CASSLGQPLQETQYF

J gene: TRBJ1-3
V gene: TRBV9
D gene: .
clone size: .
CDR3 DNA: TGTGCCAGCAGCGTAGTAGACGGGGTCGGAAACACCATATATTTT
CDR3 protein: CASSVVDGVGNTIYF

J gene: TRBJ2-3
V gene: TRBV7-9
D gene: TRBD1
clone size: .
CDR3 DNA: TGTGCCAGCAGCTCGCCGGGACAGCGCTTGAAATATTTT
CDR3 protein: CASSSPGQRLKYF

J gene: TRBJ2-7
V gene: TRBV13
D gene: TRBD2
clone size: .
CDR3 DNA: TGTGCCAGCAGTATCCGGACTAGCGGGGCTGCCGAGCAGTACTTC
CDR3 protein: CASSIRTSGAAEQYF

J gene: TRBJ1-6
V gene: TRBV6-5
D gene: TRBD1
clone size: .
CDR3 DNA: TGTGCCAGCAGTTACTCGAGGCAGGGGGATTCACCCCTCCACTTT
CDR3 protein: CASSYSRQGDSPLHF

J gene: TRBJ2-7
V gene: TRBV13
D gene: TRBD2
clone size: .
CDR3 DNA: TGTGCCAGCAGCTCAAGCGGGGGACCCTACGAGCAGTACTTC
CDR3 protein: CASSSSGGPYEQYF

J gene: TRBJ2-3
V gene: TRBV29-1
D gene: TRBD2
clone size: .
CDR3 DNA: TGCAGCGTTGGGACTAGCGGGGGGCCAGAAGATACGCAGTATTTT
CDR3 protein: CSVGTSGGPEDTQYF

J gene: TRBJ1-1
V gene: TRBV6-5
D gene: .
clone size: .
CDR3 DNA: TGTGCCAGCAGTCGGTTGGCGAGCACTGAAGCTTTCTTT
CDR3 protein: CASSRLASTEAFF

J gene: TRBJ2-7
V gene: TRBV19
D gene: .
clone size: .
CDR3 DNA: TGTGCCAGTAGTATTCTGTGGGGGGCTACCTACGAGCAGTACTTC
CDR3 protein: CASSILWGATYEQYF

J gene: TRBJ2-2
V gene: TRBV18
D gene: .
clone size: .
CDR3 DNA: TGTGCCAGCTCACCTGGCGGCAGGGGAGGAACCGGGGAGCTGTTTTTT
CDR3 protein: CASSPGGRGGTGELFF

J gene: TRBJ1-1
V gene: TRBV11-2
D gene: .
clone size: .
CDR3 DNA: TGTGCCAGCAGCCGACAGAGGAACACTGAAGCTTTCTTT
CDR3 protein: CASSRQRNTEAFF

J gene: TRBJ2-5
V gene: TRBV5-4
D gene: .
clone size: .
CDR3 DNA: TGTGCCAGCAGCTTGGGAGAAAACCAAGAGACCCAGTACTTC
CDR3 protein: CASSLGENQETQYF

J gene: TRBJ2-3
V gene: TRBV29-1
D gene: .
clone size: .
CDR3 DNA: TGCAGCGTTGAAGGCCACAGGATAACGTCTAGCACAGATACGCAGTATTTT
CDR3 protein: CSVEGHRITSSTDTQYF

J gene: TRBJ2-3
V gene: TRBV9
D gene: .
clone size: .
CDR3 DNA: TGTGCCAGCAGCGTTGAGGGGGGGAGCACAGATACGCAGTATTTT
CDR3 protein: CASSVEGGSTDTQYF